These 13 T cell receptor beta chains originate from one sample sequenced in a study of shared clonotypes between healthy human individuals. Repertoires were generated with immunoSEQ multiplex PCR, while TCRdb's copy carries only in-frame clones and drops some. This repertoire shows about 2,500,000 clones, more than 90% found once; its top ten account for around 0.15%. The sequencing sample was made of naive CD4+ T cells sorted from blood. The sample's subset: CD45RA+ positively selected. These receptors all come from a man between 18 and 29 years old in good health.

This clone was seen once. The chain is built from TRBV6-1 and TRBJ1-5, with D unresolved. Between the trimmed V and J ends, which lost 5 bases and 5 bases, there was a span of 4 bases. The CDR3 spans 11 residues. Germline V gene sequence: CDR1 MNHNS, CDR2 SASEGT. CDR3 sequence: CASSLDQPQHF. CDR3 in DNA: TGTGCCAGCAGTTTGGATCAGCCCCAGCATTTT.

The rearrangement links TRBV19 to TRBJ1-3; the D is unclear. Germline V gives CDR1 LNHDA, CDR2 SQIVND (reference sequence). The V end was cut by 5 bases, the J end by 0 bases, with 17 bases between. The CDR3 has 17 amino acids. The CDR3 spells CASSHPMRWSSGNTIYF. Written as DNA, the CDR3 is TGTGCCAGTAGTCATCCAATGCGGTGGAGCTCTGGAAACACCATATATTTT.

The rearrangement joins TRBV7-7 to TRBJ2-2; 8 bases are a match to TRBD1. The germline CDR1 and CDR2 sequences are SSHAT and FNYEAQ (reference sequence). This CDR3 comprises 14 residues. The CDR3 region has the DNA TGTGCTAGCGGCGGACAGGGAGGCACCGGGGAGCTGTTTTTT. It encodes CASGGQGGTGELFF.

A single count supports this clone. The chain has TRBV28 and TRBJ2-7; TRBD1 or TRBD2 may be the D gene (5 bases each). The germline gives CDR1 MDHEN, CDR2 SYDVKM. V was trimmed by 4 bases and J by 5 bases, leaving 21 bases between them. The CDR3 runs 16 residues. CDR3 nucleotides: TGTGCCAGCAGTTACCCCCAGGGAATCGGAGGTGACGAGCAGTACTTC. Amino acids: CASSYPQGIGGDEQYF. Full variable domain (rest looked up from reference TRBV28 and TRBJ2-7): DVKVTQSSRYLVKRTGEKVFLECVQDMDHENMFWYRQDPGLGLRLIYFSYDVKMKEKGDIPEGYSVSREKKERFSLILESASTNQTSMYLCASSYPQGIGGDEQYFGPGTRLTVT.

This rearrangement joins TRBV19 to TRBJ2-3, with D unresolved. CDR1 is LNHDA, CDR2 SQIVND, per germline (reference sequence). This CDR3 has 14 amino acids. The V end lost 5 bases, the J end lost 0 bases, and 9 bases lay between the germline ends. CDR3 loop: CASSPNPSTDTQYF. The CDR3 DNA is TGTGCCAGTAGTCCCAACCCTAGCACAGATACGCAGTATTTT.

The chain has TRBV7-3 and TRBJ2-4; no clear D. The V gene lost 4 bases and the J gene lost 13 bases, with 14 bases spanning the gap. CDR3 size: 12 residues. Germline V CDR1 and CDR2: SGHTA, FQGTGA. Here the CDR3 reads CASSSGVGPQYF. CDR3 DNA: TGTGCCAGCAGCTCGGGCGTTGGGCCCCAGTACTTC. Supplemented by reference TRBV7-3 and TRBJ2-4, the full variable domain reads GAGVSQTPSNKVTEKGKYVELRCDPISGHTALYWYRQSLGQGPEFLIYFQGTGAADDSGLPNDRFFAVRPEGSVSTLKIQRTERGDSAVYLCASSSGVGPQYFGAGTRLSVL.

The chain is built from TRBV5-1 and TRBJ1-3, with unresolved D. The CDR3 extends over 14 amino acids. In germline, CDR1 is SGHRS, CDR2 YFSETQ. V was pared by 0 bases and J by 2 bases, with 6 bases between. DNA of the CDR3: TGCGCCAGCAGCTTGGGGCATACTGGAAACACCATATATTTT. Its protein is CASSLGHTGNTIYF.

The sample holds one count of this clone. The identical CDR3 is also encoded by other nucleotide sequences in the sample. The CDR3 DNA sequence: TGTGCCAGCAGCGTAGCTGGGGGTCAGCCCCAGCATTTT. Residues: CASSVAGGQPQHF. This chain joins TRBV9 and TRBJ1-5; D is perhaps TRBD1 (5 bases). Germline V gene lookup returns CDR1 SGDLS and CDR2 YYNGEE. The V gene lost 0 bases and the J gene lost 6 bases, with 7 bases spanning the gap. The CDR3 has 13 amino acids.

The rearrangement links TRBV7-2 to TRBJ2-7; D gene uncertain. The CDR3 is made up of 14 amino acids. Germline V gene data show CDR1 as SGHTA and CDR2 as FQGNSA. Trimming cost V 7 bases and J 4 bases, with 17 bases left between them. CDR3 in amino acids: CASTDLHGPYEQYF. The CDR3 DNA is TGTGCCAGCACCGACCTGCACGGACCTTACGAGCAGTACTTC.

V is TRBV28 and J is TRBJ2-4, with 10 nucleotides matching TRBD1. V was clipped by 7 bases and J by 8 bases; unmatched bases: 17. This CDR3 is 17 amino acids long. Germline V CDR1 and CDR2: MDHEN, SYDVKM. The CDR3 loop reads CASTGTGVSLLADIQYF. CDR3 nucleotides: TGTGCCAGCACGGGGACAGGGGTAAGCCTACTGGCGGACATTCAGTACTTC.

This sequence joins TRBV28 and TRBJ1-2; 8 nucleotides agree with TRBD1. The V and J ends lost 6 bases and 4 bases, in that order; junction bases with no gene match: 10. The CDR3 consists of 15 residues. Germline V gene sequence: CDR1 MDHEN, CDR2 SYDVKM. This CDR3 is CASREQGALSYGYTF. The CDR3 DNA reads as TGTGCCAGCAGAGAGCAGGGGGCGCTCAGCTATGGCTACACCTTC.

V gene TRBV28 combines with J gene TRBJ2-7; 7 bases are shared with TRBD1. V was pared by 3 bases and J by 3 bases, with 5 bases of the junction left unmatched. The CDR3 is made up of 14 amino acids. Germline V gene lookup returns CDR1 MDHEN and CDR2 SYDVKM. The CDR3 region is CASSFWDRFYEQYF. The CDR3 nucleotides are TGTGCCAGCAGTTTTTGGGACAGATTCTACGAGCAGTACTTC.

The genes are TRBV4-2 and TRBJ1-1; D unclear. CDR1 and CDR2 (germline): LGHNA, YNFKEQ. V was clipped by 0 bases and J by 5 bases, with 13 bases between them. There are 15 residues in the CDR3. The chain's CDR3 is CASSQDPRVGTEAFF. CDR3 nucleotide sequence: TGTGCCAGCAGCCAAGATCCGAGGGTGGGGACTGAAGCTTTCTTT.